This TCR beta chain originates from a study of Graves' ophthalmopathy and Graves' hyperthyroidism. TCR beta CDR3 amplification used RNA transcripts. RT-PCR in the first round used HTBI primers; a second-round multiplex PCR followed. TCRdb re-derived calls from the multiplex PCR reads in MiXCR, one entry per CDR3 protein. The sample shows a few hundred thousand distinct CDR3 sequences, roughly 40% of them seen only once. Trimming at V came to 3 bases and at J to 7 bases, leaving 10 bases not matched to a gene. The CDR3 spans 15 residues. Germline CDR1 LGHDT, CDR2 YNNKEL (reference sequence). The chain couples TRBV3-1 to TRBJ2-5, with 8 bases lining up with TRBD1. The specimen sequenced was peripheral blood or thyroid tissue (not recorded which). This TCR derives from an adult man with Graves' hyperthyroidism. The CDR3 here is CASSHPDRAAGTQYF. The CDR3 nucleotides read TGTGCCAGCAGCCACCCGGACAGGGCCGCCGGGACCCAGTACTTC.